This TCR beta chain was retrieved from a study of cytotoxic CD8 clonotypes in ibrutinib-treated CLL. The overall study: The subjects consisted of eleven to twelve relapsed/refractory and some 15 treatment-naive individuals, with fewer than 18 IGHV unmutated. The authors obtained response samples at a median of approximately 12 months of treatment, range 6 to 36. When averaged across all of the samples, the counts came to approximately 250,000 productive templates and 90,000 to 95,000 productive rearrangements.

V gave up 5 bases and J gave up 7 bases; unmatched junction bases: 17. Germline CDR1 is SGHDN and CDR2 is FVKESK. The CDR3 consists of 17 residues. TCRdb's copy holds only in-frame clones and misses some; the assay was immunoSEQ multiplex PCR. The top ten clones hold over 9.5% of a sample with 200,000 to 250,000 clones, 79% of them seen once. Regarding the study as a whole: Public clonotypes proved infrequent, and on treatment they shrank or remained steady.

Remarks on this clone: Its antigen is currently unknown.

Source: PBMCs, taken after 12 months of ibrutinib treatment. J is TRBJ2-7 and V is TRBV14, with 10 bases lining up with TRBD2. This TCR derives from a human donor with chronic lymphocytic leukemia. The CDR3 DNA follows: TGTGCCAGCAGCTTCGGAGGGTCTAGCGGGGGCCTGGAGGAGCAGTACTTC. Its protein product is CASSFGGSSGGLEEQYF.